Listed here are 10 T cell receptor beta chains from one sample, sequenced in a study of identical twins. TCRdb passed the 5' RACE reads through MiXCR, listing each CDR3 protein once. The sample shows hundreds of thousands of distinct CDR3 sequences, around 12% of them seen only once. The same data also went into a second study, on yellow fever vaccine responses in identical twins.

Sequences were obtained from PBMCs. Receptors originate from a young woman in good health.

The CDR3 DNA reads TGTGCCAGCAGTACAGAAGTGTTGAACACTGAAGCTTTCTTT. Residues: CASSTEVLNTEAFF. The rearrangement uses TRBV2 and TRBJ1-1; D is uncertain. The CDR3 loop spans 14 amino acids. V lost 5 bases and J lost 0, with 10 bases in between. CDR1 is SNHLY and CDR2 is FYNNEI in the germline V gene. Combining the CDR3 with reference TRBV2 and TRBJ1-1 gives the whole variable domain EPEVTQTPSHQVTQMGQEVILRCVPISNHLYFYWYRQILGQKVEFLVSFYNNEISEKSEIFDDQFSVERPDGSNFTLKIRSTKLEDSAMYFCASSTEVLNTEAFFGQGTRLTVV.

The chain combines TRBV12-3 or TRBV12-4 with TRBJ2-1, with 7 bases that match TRBD2. J lost 6 bases, V lost 6 bases, and 8 bases had no gene match. The CDR3 has 14 amino acids. In DNA, the CDR3 is TGTGCCAGCAGCCCGGCGTCTAGCGGCAATGAGCAGTTCTTC. Residues: CASSPASSGNEQFF.

V usage is TRBV4-1 and J usage is TRBJ1-5; D remains unclear. This CDR3 comprises 14 residues. CDR1 and CDR2 (germline): MGHRA, YSYEKL. The germline V and J ends were trimmed by 1 base and 7 bases, with 11 bases remaining between them. For the CDR3, the DNA is TGCGCCAGCAGCCAAGCGGGGAGAAGCCAGCCCCAGCATTTT. It yields the protein CASSQAGRSQPQHF.

This clonotype was observed a few times. The rearrangement uses TRBV24-1 and TRBJ2-7, with 11 bases that match TRBD1. CDR3 size: 16 residues. With V trimmed by 4 bases and J by 5 bases, 9 bases remained unmatched. The germline CDR1 and CDR2 sequences are KGHDR and SFDVKD. The CDR3 DNA sequence: TGTGCCACCAGTGAACCGAGGACAGGGGGCTGCAACGAGCAGTACTTC. This gives the protein CATSEPRTGGCNEQYF.

The sample holds many counts of this clonotype. The chain is built from TRBV5-1 and TRBJ2-7, with a tentative D call TRBD1 (6 bases). CDR3 length: 14 amino acids. Germline CDR1 reads SGHRS; CDR2 reads YFSETQ. Trimming took off 0 bases at V and 3 bases at J, with 10 bases between the two ends. The CDR3 DNA reads TGCGCCAGCAGCTTGGGTGAAGGGGGCTACGAGCAGTACTTC. Protein product: CASSLGEGGYEQYF.

The chain carries TRBV12-3 or TRBV12-4 and TRBJ2-2; tentative D call: TRBD2 (7 bases). Deletions cut 2 bases from V and 6 bases from J, with 10 bases between. The CDR3 is 14 residues long. The CDR3 loop reads CASSLRGGPGELFF. CDR3 nucleotide sequence: TGTGCCAGCAGTTTAAGGGGGGGCCCCGGGGAGCTGTTTTTT.

This clonotype was seen a few times. V gene TRBV20-1 combines with J gene TRBJ2-3; D is ambiguous. Germline V gives CDR1 DFQATT, CDR2 SNEGSKA (reference sequence). Between the trimmed V and J ends, which lost 6 bases and 0 bases, there was a span of 7 bases. The length of the CDR3 is 12 residues. The CDR3 coding sequence is TGCAGTGCCCCGGACAGCACAGATACGCAGTATTTT. As protein: CSAPDSTDTQYF.

This clonotype was seen more than once but under ten times. The chain links TRBV10-3 to TRBJ2-3, with TRBD1 identical over 8 bases. This CDR3 region has 17 residues. CDR1 and CDR2 from the germline V gene are ENHRY and SYGVKD. J gave up 0 bases and V 3 bases, and 8 bases lay outside the gene matches. The CDR3 region has the DNA TGTGCCATCAGTGAACGGGTGACAGGGGCAAGCACAGATACGCAGTATTTT. Protein sequence: CAISERVTGASTDTQYF.

There are a few counts of this clonotype. J is TRBJ1-2 and V is TRBV7-9; D is uncertain. V was pared by 5 bases and J by 7 bases, with 11 bases between. CDR3 size: 12 residues. Germline V gene sequence: CDR1 SEHNR, CDR2 FQNEAQ (reference sequence). The CDR3 nucleotides are TGTGCCAGCAGCCGTCCGGCGTCTGGCTACACCTTC. Encoded protein: CASSRPASGYTF.

The V call is TRBV27, the J call TRBJ2-7; TRBD1 agrees at 11 bases. This CDR3 is built from 16 residues. The junction had 13 bases not matched to a gene; V was cut back by 6 bases and J by 6 bases. Germline lookup yields CDR1 MNHEY and CDR2 SMNVEV (reference sequence). CDR3 bases: TGTGCCAGCAGCCTAAGGTCGGGACAGGGGGACGGCGAGCAGTACTTC. Translating gives CASSLRSGQGDGEQYF.